This entry lists 5 T cell receptor beta chains sequenced from one sample in a study of cytomegalovirus exposure and HLA in healthy donors. 60 Vbeta and 13 Jbeta primers were used in PCR. The data were produced by immunoSEQ multiplex PCR, yet TCRdb's version contains in-frame clones alone and is incomplete. Of roughly 78,000 clones listed, around 58% were seen once; the top ten hold 5.7%. Sample: PBMCs. These TCRs come from a man in his thirties or forties in good health and CMV-seropositive.

The rearrangement uses TRBV10-3 and TRBJ1-5; TRBD1 matches at 8 bases. The V and J ends lost 2 bases and 6 bases, in that order; junction bases with no gene match: 6. Germline CDR1 is ENHRY and CDR2 is SYGVKD. The CDR3 totals 15 residues. CDR3 in amino acids: CAISEEDREAQPQHF. As DNA, the CDR3 is TGTGCCATCAGTGAGGAGGACAGGGAGGCTCAGCCCCAGCATTTT.

The chain carries TRBV6-1 and TRBJ1-3, with TRBD1 matching 9 bases. Trimming took 6 bases from V and 3 from J; bases not matched to a gene: 3. Germline values: CDR1 MNHNS, CDR2 SASEGT. This CDR3 is 14 amino acids long. This CDR3 is CASSRDRDGNTIYF. CDR3 sequence (DNA): TGTGCCAGCAGCCGGGACAGGGATGGAAACACCATATATTTT.

This clone showed up just a few times. The chain couples TRBV5-1 to TRBJ2-6, with a tentative D call TRBD1 (5 bases). The germline V gene has CDR1 SGHRS and CDR2 YFSETQ. Trimming cost V 0 bases and J 0 bases, with 16 bases left between them. CDR3 length: 19 amino acids. The CDR3 DNA follows: TGCGCCAGCAGCTTGGGGGTCCAGGGCATAAGCTCTGGGGCCAACGTCCTGACTTTC. Its translation is CASSLGVQGISSGANVLTF.

The chain carries TRBV5-1 and TRBJ2-3; 12 nucleotides match TRBD1. This CDR3 is built from 16 residues. Germline loops: CDR1 SGHRS, CDR2 YFSETQ. With V trimmed by 3 bases and J by 5 bases, 7 bases remained unmatched. CDR3 coding DNA: TGCGCCAGCAGCTCGCCGGGACAGGGGGCGGGAGATACGCAGTATTTT. Encoded protein: CASSSPGQGAGDTQYF.

The chain joins TRBV19 to TRBJ2-2, with 10 bases fitting TRBD2. In germline, CDR1 is LNHDA, CDR2 SQIVND (reference sequence). The CDR3 has 15 amino acids. After removal of 4 bases from V and 5 bases from J, the junction contained 4 bases not matched to a gene. CDR3 amino acids: CASSTVAGGTGELFF. The CDR3 DNA reads TGTGCCAGTAGTACCGTAGCGGGAGGAACCGGGGAGCTGTTTTTT.